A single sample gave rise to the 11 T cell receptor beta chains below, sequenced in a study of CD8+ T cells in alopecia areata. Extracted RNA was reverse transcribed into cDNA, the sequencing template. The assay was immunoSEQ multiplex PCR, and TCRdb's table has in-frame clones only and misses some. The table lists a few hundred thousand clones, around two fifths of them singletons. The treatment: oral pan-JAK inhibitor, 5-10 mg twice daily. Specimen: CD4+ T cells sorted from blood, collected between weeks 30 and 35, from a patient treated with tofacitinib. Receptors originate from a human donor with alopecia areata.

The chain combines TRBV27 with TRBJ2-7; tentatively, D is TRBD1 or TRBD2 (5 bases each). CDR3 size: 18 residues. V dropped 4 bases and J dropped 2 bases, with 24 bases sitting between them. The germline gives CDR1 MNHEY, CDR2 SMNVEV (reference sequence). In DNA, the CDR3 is TGTGCCAGCAGTTCCCTCTTGGGGGACGGAGCCTGGACCTACGAGCAGTACTTC. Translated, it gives CASSSLLGDGAWTYEQYF.

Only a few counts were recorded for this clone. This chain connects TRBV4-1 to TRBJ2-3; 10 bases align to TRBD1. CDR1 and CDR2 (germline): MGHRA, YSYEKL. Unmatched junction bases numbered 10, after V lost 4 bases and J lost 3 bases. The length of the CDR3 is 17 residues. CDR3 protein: CASSPDFRTGGTDTQYF. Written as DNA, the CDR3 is TGCGCCAGCAGCCCCGATTTTAGGACAGGGGGGACAGATACGCAGTATTTT.

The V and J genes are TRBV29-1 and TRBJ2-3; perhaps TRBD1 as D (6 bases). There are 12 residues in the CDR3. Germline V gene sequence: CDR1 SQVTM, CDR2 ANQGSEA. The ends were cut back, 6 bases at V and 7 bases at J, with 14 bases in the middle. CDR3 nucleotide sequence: TGCAGCGTGGGACATTCTACCCATACGCAGTATTTT. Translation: CSVGHSTHTQYF.

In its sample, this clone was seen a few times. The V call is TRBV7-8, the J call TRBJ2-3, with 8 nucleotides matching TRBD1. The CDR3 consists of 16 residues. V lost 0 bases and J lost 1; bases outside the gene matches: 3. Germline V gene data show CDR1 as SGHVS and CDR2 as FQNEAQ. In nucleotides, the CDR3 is TGTGCCAGCAGCTTAGCGACAGGGGAGGGCACAGATACGCAGTATTTT. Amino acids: CASSLATGEGTDTQYF. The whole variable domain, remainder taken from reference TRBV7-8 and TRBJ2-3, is GAGVSQSPRYKVAKRGQDVALRCDPISGHVSLFWYQQALGQGPEFLTYFQNEAQLDKSGLPSDRFFAERPEGSVSTLKIQRTQQEDSAVYLCASSLATGEGTDTQYFGPGTRLTVL.

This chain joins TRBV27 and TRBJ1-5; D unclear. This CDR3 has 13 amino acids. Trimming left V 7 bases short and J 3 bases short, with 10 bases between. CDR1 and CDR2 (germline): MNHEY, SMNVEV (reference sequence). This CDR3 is CASMQEANQPQHF. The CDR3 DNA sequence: TGTGCCAGCATGCAGGAGGCCAATCAGCCCCAGCATTTT.

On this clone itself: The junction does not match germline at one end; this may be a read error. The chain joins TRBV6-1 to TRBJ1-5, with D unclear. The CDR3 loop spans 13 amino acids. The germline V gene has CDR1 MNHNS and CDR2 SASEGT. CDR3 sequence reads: CASREGNNQPQHF. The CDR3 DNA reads TGTGCCAGCAGGGAAGGGAACAATCAGCCCCAGCATTTT.

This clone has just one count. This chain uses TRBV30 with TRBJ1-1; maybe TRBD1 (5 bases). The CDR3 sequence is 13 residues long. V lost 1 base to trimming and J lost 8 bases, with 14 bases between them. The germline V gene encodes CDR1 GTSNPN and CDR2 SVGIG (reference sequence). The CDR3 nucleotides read TGTGCCTGGAGTGGCGGGGGTCCAGGGGAAGCTTTCTTT. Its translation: CAWSGGGPGEAFF. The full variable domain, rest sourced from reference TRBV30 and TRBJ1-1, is SQTIHQWPATLVQPVGSPLSLECTVEGTSNPNLYWYRQAAGRGLQLLFYSVGIGQISSEVPQNLSASRPQDRQFILSSKKLLLSDSGFYLCAWSGGGPGEAFFGQGTRLTVV.

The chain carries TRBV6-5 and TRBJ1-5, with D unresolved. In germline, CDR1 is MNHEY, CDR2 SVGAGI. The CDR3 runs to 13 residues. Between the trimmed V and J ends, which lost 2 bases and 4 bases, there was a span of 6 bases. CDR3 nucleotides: TGTGCCAGCAGTTACGGTGGAAATCAGCCCCAGCATTTT. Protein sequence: CASSYGGNQPQHF.

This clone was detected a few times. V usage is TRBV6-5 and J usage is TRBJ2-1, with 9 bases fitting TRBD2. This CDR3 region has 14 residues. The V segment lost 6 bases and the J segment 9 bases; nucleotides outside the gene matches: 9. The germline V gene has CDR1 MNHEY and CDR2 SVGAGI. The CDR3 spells CASSPSGGKGEQFF. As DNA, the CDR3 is TGTGCCAGCAGCCCCAGCGGGGGGAAGGGTGAGCAGTTCTTC.

The CDR3 spells CTSSHFGAGDGEQYF. As DNA, the CDR3 is TGCACCAGCAGCCACTTCGGGGCGGGAGACGGCGAGCAGTACTTC. The chain is built from TRBV1 and TRBJ2-7; TRBD2, the table's D call, lacks a check against the DNA. TRBV1 is shown as a pseudogene. The CDR3 has 15 residues.

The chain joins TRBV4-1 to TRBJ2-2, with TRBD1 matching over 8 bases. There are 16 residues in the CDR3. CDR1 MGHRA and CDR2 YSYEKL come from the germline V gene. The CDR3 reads CATGTGLLANTGELFF. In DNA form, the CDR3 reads TGCGCAACCGGGACAGGTCTCCTCGCGAACACCGGGGAGCTGTTTTTT.